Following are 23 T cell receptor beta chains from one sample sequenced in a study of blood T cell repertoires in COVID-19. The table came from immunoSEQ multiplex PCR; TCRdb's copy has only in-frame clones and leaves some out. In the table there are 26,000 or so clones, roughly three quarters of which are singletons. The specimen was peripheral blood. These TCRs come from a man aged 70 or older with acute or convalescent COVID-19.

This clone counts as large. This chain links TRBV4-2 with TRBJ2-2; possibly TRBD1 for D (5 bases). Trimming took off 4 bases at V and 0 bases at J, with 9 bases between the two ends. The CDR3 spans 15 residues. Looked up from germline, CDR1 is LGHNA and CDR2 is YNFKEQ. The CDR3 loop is CASSPGITNTGELFF. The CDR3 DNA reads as TGTGCCAGCAGCCCAGGGATTACGAACACCGGGGAGCTGTTTTTT.

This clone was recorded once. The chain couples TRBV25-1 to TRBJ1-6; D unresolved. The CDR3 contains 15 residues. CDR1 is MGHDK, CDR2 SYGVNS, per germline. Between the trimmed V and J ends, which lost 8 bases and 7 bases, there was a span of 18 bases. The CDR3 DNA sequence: TGTGCCAGCTCTCCCGCGGGCTTAGGGAATTCACCCCTCCACTTT. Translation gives CASSPAGLGNSPLHF.

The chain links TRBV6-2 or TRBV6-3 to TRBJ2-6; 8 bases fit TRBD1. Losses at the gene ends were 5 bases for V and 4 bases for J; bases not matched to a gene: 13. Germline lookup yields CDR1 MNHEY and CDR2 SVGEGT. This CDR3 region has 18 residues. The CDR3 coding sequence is TGTGCCAGCAGTCCCCAGACAGGGGTTTACTCCGGGGCCAACGTCCTGACTTTC. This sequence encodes CASSPQTGVYSGANVLTF.

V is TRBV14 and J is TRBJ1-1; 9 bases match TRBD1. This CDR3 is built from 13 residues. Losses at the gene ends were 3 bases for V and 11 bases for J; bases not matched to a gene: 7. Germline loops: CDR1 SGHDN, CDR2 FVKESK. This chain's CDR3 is CASSQWTGERAFF. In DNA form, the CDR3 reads TGTGCCAGCAGCCAGTGGACAGGGGAACGGGCTTTCTTT.

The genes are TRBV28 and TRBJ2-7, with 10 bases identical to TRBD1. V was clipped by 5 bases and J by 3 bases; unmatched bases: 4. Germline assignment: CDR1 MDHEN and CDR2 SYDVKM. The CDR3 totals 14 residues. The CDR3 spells CASSRDRGFYEQYF. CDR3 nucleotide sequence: TGTGCCAGCAGTAGGGACAGGGGTTTCTACGAGCAGTACTTC.

CDR3 protein: CASSLGGTGVHEQYF. DNA of the CDR3: TGTGCCAGCAGCTTGGGAGGGACAGGGGTCCACGAGCAGTACTTC. V usage is TRBV5-4 and J usage is TRBJ2-7; 10 nucleotides line up with TRBD1. CDR3 length: 15 amino acids. Germline-derived CDR1 and CDR2 are SGHNT and YYREEE (reference sequence). The ends lost 0 bases at V and 5 bases at J; junction bases unmatched: 5.

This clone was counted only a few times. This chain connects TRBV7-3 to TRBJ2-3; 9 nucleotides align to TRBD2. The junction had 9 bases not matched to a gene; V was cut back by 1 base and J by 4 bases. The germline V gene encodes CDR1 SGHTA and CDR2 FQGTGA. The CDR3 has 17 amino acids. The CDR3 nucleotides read TGTGCCAGCAGCTTAAGGTCGGCGGGAGGGCACTCAGATACGCAGTATTTT. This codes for CASSLRSAGGHSDTQYF.

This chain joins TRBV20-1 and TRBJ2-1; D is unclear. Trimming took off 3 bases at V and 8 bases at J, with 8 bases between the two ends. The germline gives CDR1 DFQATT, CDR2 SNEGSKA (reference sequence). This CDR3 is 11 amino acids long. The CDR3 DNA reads TGCAGTGCTAGTCACGCGGATGAGCAGTTCTTC. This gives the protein CSASHADEQFF.

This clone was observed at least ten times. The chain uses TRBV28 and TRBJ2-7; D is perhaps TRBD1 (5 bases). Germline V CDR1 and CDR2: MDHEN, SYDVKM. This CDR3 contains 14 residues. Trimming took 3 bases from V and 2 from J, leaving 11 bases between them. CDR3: CASSFTGIPYEQYF. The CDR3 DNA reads TGTGCCAGCAGTTTCACAGGAATCCCCTACGAGCAGTACTTC.

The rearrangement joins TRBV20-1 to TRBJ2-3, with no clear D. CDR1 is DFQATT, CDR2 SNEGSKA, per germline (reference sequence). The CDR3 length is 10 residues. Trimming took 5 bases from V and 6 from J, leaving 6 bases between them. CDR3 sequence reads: CSAGRDTQYF. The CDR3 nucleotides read TGCAGTGCTGGTCGGGATACGCAGTATTTT.

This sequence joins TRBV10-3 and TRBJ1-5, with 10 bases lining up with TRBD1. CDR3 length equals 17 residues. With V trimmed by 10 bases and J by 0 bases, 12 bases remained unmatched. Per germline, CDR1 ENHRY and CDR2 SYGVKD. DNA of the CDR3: TGTGCCACCTTACTTGGGACAGGGGACTATAGCAATCAGCCCCAGCATTTT. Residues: CATLLGTGDYSNQPQHF.

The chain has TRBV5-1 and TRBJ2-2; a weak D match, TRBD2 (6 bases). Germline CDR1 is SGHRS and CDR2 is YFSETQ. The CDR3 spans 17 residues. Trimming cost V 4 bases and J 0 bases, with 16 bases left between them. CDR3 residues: CASSPIRAGSNTGELFF. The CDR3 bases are TGCGCCAGCAGCCCCATCCGCGCGGGATCGAACACCGGGGAGCTGTTTTTT.

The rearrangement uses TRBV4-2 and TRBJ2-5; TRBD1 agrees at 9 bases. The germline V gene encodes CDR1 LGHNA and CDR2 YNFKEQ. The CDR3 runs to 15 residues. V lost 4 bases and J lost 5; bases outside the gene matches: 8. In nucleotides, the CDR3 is TGTGCCAGCAGCCCCGGGGACAGGGCTGCGGAGACCCAGTACTTC. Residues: CASSPGDRAAETQYF.

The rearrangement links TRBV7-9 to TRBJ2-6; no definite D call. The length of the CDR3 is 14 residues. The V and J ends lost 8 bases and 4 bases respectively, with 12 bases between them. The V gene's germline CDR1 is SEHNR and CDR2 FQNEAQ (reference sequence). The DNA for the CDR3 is TGTGCCAGCGACCCTAGTATAGGGGCCAACGTCCTGACTTTC. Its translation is CASDPSIGANVLTF.

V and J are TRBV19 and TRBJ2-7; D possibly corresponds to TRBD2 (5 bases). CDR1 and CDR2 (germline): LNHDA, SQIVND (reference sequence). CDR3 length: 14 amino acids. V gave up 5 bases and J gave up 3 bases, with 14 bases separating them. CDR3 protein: CASSRFGKNYEQYF. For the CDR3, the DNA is TGTGCCAGTAGTCGATTCGGGAAAAACTACGAGCAGTACTTC.

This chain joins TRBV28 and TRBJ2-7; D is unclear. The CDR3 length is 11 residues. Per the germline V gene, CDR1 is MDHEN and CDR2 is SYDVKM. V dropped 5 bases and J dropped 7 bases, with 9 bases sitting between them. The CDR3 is CASSPYGEQYF. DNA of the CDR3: TGTGCCAGCAGTCCTTACGGGGAGCAGTACTTC.

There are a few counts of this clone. CDR3 in DNA: TGTGCCTGGCAGACAGCCTACGAGCAGTACTTC. Translated: CAWQTAYEQYF. The V call is TRBV30, the J call TRBJ2-7, with D perhaps matching TRBD1 (5 bases). V lost 5 bases, J lost 2 bases, and 7 bases lay in between. CDR3 size: 11 residues. Germline V CDR1 and CDR2: GTSNPN, SVGIG (reference sequence).

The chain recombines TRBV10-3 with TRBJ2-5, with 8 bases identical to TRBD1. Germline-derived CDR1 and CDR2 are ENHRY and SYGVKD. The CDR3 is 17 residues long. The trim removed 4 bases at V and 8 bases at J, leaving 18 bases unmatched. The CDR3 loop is CAISGLRPGQAKHTQYF. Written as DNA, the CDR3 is TGTGCCATCAGTGGCTTGCGTCCGGGACAGGCGAAGCATACCCAGTACTTC.

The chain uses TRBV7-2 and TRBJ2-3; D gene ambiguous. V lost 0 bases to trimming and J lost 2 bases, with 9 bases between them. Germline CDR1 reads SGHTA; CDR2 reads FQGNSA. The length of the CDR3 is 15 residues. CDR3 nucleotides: TGTGCCAGCAGCTTAGCGATTACTTACACAGATACGCAGTATTTT. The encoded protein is CASSLAITYTDTQYF.

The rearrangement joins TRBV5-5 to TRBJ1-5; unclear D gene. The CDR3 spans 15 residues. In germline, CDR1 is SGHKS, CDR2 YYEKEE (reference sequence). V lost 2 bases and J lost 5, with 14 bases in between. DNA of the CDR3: TGTGCCAGCAGCTTCGGGGTTCCCTTTGATCAGCCCCAGCATTTT. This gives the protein CASSFGVPFDQPQHF.

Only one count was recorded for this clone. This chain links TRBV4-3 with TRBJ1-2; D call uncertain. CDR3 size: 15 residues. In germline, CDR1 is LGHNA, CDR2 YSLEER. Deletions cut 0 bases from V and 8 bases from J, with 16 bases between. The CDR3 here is CASSQEWYSPQGYTF. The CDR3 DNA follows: TGCGCCAGCAGCCAAGAGTGGTACAGCCCCCAGGGCTACACCTTC.

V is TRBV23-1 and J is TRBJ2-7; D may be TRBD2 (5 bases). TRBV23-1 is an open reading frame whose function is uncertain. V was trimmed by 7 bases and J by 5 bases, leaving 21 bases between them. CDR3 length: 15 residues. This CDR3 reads CASTPGPLGGNEQYF. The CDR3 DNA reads TGCGCCAGCACGCCCGGGCCACTTGGAGGCAACGAGCAGTACTTC.

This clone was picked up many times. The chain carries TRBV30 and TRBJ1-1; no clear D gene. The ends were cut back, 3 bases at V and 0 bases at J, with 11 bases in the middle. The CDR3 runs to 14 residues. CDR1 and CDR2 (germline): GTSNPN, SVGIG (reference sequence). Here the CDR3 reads CAWRAVGVNTEAFF. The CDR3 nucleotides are TGTGCCTGGAGGGCAGTGGGAGTGAACACTGAAGCTTTCTTT.